A single TCR beta chain is shown here with its context. Those enrolled in Seattle joined during active infection and were followed longitudinally afterward. In the original processing: Reference gene primer amplification in the assay estimated nucleated cell counts. The method was immunoSEQ multiplex PCR; TCRdb's version includes in-frame clones alone and lacks a portion of them. Clonal size and the V and J genes are those of that table, whereas D and trimming came from the DNA. The sample shows about 370,000 clones, roughly 90% of them seen only once. This record belongs to a study of blood T cell repertoires in COVID-19. Turning to the study itself: Donors in the United States, Italy and Spain gave samples during acute or convalescent COVID-19.

Losses at the gene ends were 2 bases for V and 7 bases for J; bases not matched to a gene: 9. Germline loops: CDR1 MNHEY, CDR2 SVGEGT. This CDR3 contains 16 residues. What was sequenced was peripheral blood. The clonotype was recovered from a woman between 25 and 40 years old with COVID-19, enrolled during active disease. The chain has TRBV6-2 or TRBV6-3 and TRBJ1-4, with 8 bases lining up with TRBD1. The CDR3 region is CASSYGTQGAREKLFF. Here the CDR3 DNA reads TGTGCCAGCAGTTACGGGACCCAGGGGGCTCGTGAAAAACTGTTTTTT.